These 27 T cell receptor beta chains came from one sample sequenced in a study of response to subunit inactivated influenza vaccine. TCRdb reprocessed the RT-PCR reads with MiXCR, giving one entry per CDR3 protein. The sample holds some 600,000 distinct CDR3 sequences; 14% are singletons and the top ten take roughly 7.2%. The specimen comprised PBMCs from blood, sampled roughly 15 days before vaccination. These receptors came from a man aged 50-59 years who received an inactivated influenza vaccine.

This clonotype was detected ten times or more. The chain's CDR3 is CASRESSGTGELFF. In DNA form, the CDR3 reads TGTGCCAGCAGAGAATCGTCGGGTACCGGGGAGCTGTTTTTT. V and J are TRBV12-3 or TRBV12-4 and TRBJ2-2; no clear D gene. The CDR3 loop spans 14 amino acids. Trimming pared 6 bases from V and 5 bases from J, leaving 13 bases between.

The V and J genes are TRBV4-3 and TRBJ2-3; D unclear. This CDR3 spans 12 amino acids. Trimming stripped 0 bases from V and 7 bases from J, with 5 bases between. Germline loops: CDR1 LGHNA, CDR2 YSLEER. CDR3 sequence: CASSQDRYTQYF. In DNA, the CDR3 is TGCGCCAGCAGCCAAGATAGGTATACGCAGTATTTT.

The CDR3 region has the DNA TGTGCCAGCAGTGGGGGACAAAACTATGGCTACACCTTC. Amino acids: CASSGGQNYGYTF. The V and J genes are TRBV12-3 or TRBV12-4 and TRBJ1-2; possible D gene TRBD1, 6 bases. This CDR3 region has 13 residues. The ends were cut back, 5 bases at V and 2 bases at J, with 9 bases in the middle.

The genes are TRBV5-1 and TRBJ2-1; 7 nucleotides agree with TRBD2. The J segment lost 3 bases and the V segment lost 6 bases, leaving 6 bases of the junction unmatched. The CDR3 runs to 14 residues. Germline-derived CDR1 and CDR2 are SGHRS and YFSETQ. CDR3 in DNA: TGCGCCAGCAATAGAGCGGGGAACTACAATGAGCAGTTCTTC. Translating gives CASNRAGNYNEQFF.

This clonotype has more than one count but fewer than ten. This rearrangement joins TRBV20-1 to TRBJ2-5; D is tentatively TRBD1 or TRBD2 (5 bases each). V lost 0 bases to trimming and J lost 2 bases, with 13 bases between them. Germline CDR1 and CDR2: DFQATT and SNEGSKA (reference sequence). This CDR3 spans 15 amino acids. The DNA for the CDR3 is TGCAGTGCTAGAGATAAGCTGGGGGATCAAGAGACCCAGTACTTC. Protein: CSARDKLGDQETQYF.

The table lists this clonotype with many counts. The J gene is TRBJ2-7, the V gene TRBV27; a weak D match, TRBD1 (6 bases). This CDR3 is 14 amino acids long. Germline CDR1 reads MNHEY; CDR2 reads SMNVEV (reference sequence). Trimming shortened V by 6 bases and J by 3 bases, and 15 bases separated the two germline ends. In nucleotides, the CDR3 is TGTGCCAGCAGCACCGGGACATACCTCTACGAGCAGTACTTC. Protein: CASSTGTYLYEQYF.

This chain uses TRBV20-1 with TRBJ1-2; 8 nucleotides agree with TRBD1. Germline V gene data show CDR1 as DFQATT and CDR2 as SNEGSKA (reference sequence). This CDR3 has 16 residues. Trimming removed 2 bases from V and 3 bases from J; junction bases left unmatched: 11. The CDR3: CSARSRATGADYGYTF. CDR3 in DNA: TGCAGTGCTAGATCCCGAGCGACAGGGGCAGACTATGGCTACACCTTC.

The sample holds a few counts of this clonotype. The V call is TRBV5-6, the J call TRBJ2-6; D is perhaps TRBD2 (6 bases). The CDR3 covers 20 residues. The germline V and J ends were trimmed by 0 bases and 4 bases, with 23 bases remaining between them. Germline CDR1 SGHDT, CDR2 YYEEEE. The CDR3 is CASSLGGVVTVPPGANVLTF. The CDR3 coding sequence is TGTGCCAGCAGCTTGGGGGGGGTGGTGACAGTTCCTCCGGGGGCCAACGTCCTGACTTTC.

This chain links TRBV7-3 with TRBJ2-3; maybe TRBD1 (7 bases). Germline V gene data show CDR1 as SGHTA and CDR2 as FQGTGA. V was trimmed by 5 bases and J by 7 bases, leaving 13 bases between them. The CDR3 loop spans 13 amino acids. The CDR3 DNA follows: TGTGCCAGCAGCGAGGGGGCGGGGAATACGCAGTATTTT. Amino acid sequence: CASSEGAGNTQYF. The entire variable domain, with the rest obtained from reference TRBV7-3 and TRBJ2-3, is as follows: GAGVSQTPSNKVTEKGKYVELRCDPISGHTALYWYRQSLGQGPEFLIYFQGTGAADDSGLPNDRFFAVRPEGSVSTLKIQRTERGDSAVYLCASSEGAGNTQYFGPGTRLTVL.

This clonotype has only a few counts. This chain joins TRBV2 and TRBJ2-7, with 7 bases lining up with TRBD1. This CDR3 region has 12 residues. After removal of 5 bases from V and 6 bases from J, the junction contained 4 bases not matched to a gene. Germline V lookup: CDR1 SNHLY, CDR2 FYNNEI. The CDR3 DNA reads TGTGCCAGCAGTAGGGACAGTGCCGAGCAGTACTTC. Translating gives CASSRDSAEQYF.

This clonotype has at least ten counts. The rearrangement joins TRBV11-2 to TRBJ2-7, with D perhaps matching TRBD2 (7 bases). V gave up 3 bases and J gave up 5 bases, with 14 bases separating them. This CDR3 comprises 14 residues. Germline V gene sequence: CDR1 SGHAT, CDR2 FQNNGV. The CDR3 is CASSFGGLTDEQYF. For the CDR3, the DNA is TGTGCCAGCAGCTTCGGGGGGCTGACCGACGAGCAGTACTTC.

This clonotype was picked up one time. V gene TRBV29-1 combines with J gene TRBJ2-1; D remains unclear. The CDR3 runs to 13 residues. Germline CDR1 SQVTM, CDR2 ANQGSEA. V was trimmed by 6 bases and J by 8 bases, leaving 17 bases between them. As DNA, the CDR3 is TGCAGCGTGGCGACCAAATTACGCCATGAGCAGTTCTTC. It is translated as CSVATKLRHEQFF.

This clonotype has just a few counts. V is TRBV4-1 and J is TRBJ2-1; no reliable D call. The CDR3 consists of 16 residues. The V gene's germline CDR1 is MGHRA and CDR2 YSYEKL. Deletions cut 3 bases from V and 1 base from J, with 13 bases between. The CDR3 here is CASSQIPSTSYNEQFF. In DNA form, the CDR3 reads TGCGCCAGCAGCCAGATACCCTCGACATCCTACAATGAGCAGTTCTTC.

There are many counts of this clonotype. The CDR3 DNA is TGTGCCAGCAGCCCAGGGACTAGCGCTCACAATGAGCAGTTCTTC. Translating gives CASSPGTSAHNEQFF. The rearrangement links TRBV6-2 or TRBV6-3 to TRBJ2-1, with TRBD2 matching 10 bases. V trimming: 6 bases; J trimming: 5 bases; junction bases outside the gene matches: 7. Germline-derived CDR1 and CDR2 are MNHEY and SVGEGT. This CDR3 is 15 amino acids long.

The chain joins TRBV29-1 to TRBJ2-5, with a weak D call TRBD2 (7 bases). This CDR3 is built from 14 residues. The V end lost 7 bases, the J end lost 5 bases, and 20 bases lay between the germline ends. The germline CDR1 and CDR2 sequences are SQVTM and ANQGSEA. The CDR3 protein is CSAEGVSGRETQYF. The CDR3 DNA reads TGCAGCGCTGAGGGGGTGTCCGGGAGGGAGACCCAGTACTTC. Full variable domain (outside the CDR3, taken from reference TRBV29-1 and TRBJ2-5): SAVISQKPSRDICQRGTSLTIQCQVDSQVTMMFWYRQQPGQSLTLIATANQGSEATYESGFVIDKFPISRPNLTFSTLTVSNMSPEDSSIYLCSAEGVSGRETQYFGPGTRLLVL.

The chain recombines TRBV4-3 with TRBJ2-5, with 9 bases lining up with TRBD2. This CDR3 is 16 amino acids long. The V gene end was trimmed by 1 base and the J gene end by 4 bases; junction bases not matched to a gene: 7. CDR1 and CDR2 from the germline V gene are LGHNA and YSLEER. The chain's CDR3 is CASSQVVAGGGETQYF. For the CDR3, the DNA is TGCGCCAGCAGCCAAGTGGTCGCGGGAGGGGGAGAGACCCAGTACTTC.

The rearrangement links TRBV19 to TRBJ1-2; 8 bases align to TRBD1. The CDR3 loop spans 17 amino acids. From germline, CDR1 is LNHDA and CDR2 SQIVND (reference sequence). Trimming cost V 3 bases and J 2 bases; bases outside gene matches: 11. Written as DNA, the CDR3 is TGTGCCAGTAGTATGAGCGGACAGGGCGGAAGAAACTATGGCTACACCTTC. This sequence encodes CASSMSGQGGRNYGYTF.

The V and J genes are TRBV29-1 and TRBJ2-3; 13 bases are a match to TRBD2. Germline-derived CDR1 and CDR2 are SQVTM and ANQGSEA. The length of the CDR3 is 15 residues. Trimming cost V 5 bases and J 4 bases; bases outside gene matches: 6. CDR3 residues: CSVPGLAGVADTQYF. The CDR3 bases are TGCAGCGTTCCCGGACTAGCGGGAGTGGCAGATACGCAGTATTTT.

In its sample, this clonotype was seen many times. The chain recombines TRBV5-4 with TRBJ2-1; 7 nucleotides agree with TRBD2. V shed 1 base and J 8 bases; nucleotides not matched to a gene: 9. The CDR3 length is 15 residues. Germline CDR1 SGHNT, CDR2 YYREEE (reference sequence). In DNA, the CDR3 is TGTGCCAGCAGCTTGAACAGCGGGATCGCCCATGAGCAGTTCTTC. Its translation: CASSLNSGIAHEQFF.

This clonotype was recorded many times. V is TRBV12-3 or TRBV12-4 and J is TRBJ1-5; maybe TRBD1 (6 bases). V lost 2 bases to trimming and J lost 4 bases, with 12 bases between them. The CDR3 totals 15 residues. CDR3 coding DNA: TGTGCCAGCAGTTTATCTACAGGGAGGAATCAGCCCCAGCATTTT. This gives the protein CASSLSTGRNQPQHF.

J is TRBJ2-5 and V is TRBV5-1, with 9 bases aligning to TRBD1. The ends lost 6 bases at V and 3 bases at J; junction bases unmatched: 9. The CDR3 is made up of 15 amino acids. CDR1 and CDR2 (germline): SGHRS, YFSETQ. Here the CDR3 DNA reads TGCGCCAGCACCTTCGCCGGGACAGGGAAAGAGACCCAGTACTTC. It encodes CASTFAGTGKETQYF. Full variable domain (outside the CDR3, taken from reference TRBV5-1 and TRBJ2-5): KAGVTQTPRYLIKTRGQQVTLSCSPISGHRSVSWYQQTPGQGLQFLFEYFSETQRNKGNFPGRFSGRQFSNSRSEMNVSTLELGDSALYLCASTFAGTGKETQYFGPGTRLLVL.

This clonotype showed up just a few times. The gene calls are TRBV12-3 or TRBV12-4 and TRBJ1-2, with D unclear. CDR3 length: 14 residues. Deletions cut 3 bases from V and 6 bases from J, with 14 bases between. This chain's CDR3 is CASSFGRIQDGYTF. As DNA, the CDR3 is TGTGCCAGCAGTTTCGGCAGGATCCAGGATGGCTACACCTTC.

This clonotype showed up just a few times. The V gene is TRBV6-2 or TRBV6-3, the J gene TRBJ1-1; D uncertain. Trimming pared 7 bases from V and 0 bases from J, leaving 15 bases between. This CDR3 has 15 amino acids. Germline CDR1 is MNHEY and CDR2 is SVGEGT. The CDR3, as DNA: TGTGCCAGCAATCAAGGCTACCCCATGAACACTGAAGCTTTCTTT. This encodes CASNQGYPMNTEAFF.

This clonotype was found a few times. This sequence joins TRBV20-1 and TRBJ2-7; the match to TRBD2 covers 7 bases. Germline V gene sequence: CDR1 DFQATT, CDR2 SNEGSKA (reference sequence). V lost 3 bases to trimming and J lost 2 bases; unmatched junction nucleotides: 4. There are 13 residues in the CDR3. This CDR3 reads CSASLAGAYEQYF. CDR3 sequence (DNA): TGCAGTGCTAGTCTGGCGGGAGCCTACGAGCAGTACTTC.

The chain couples TRBV7-2 to TRBJ2-7, with 7 bases lining up with TRBD2. Germline V lookup: CDR1 SGHTA, CDR2 FQGNSA. The CDR3 spans 15 residues. The ends lost 5 bases at V and 1 base at J; junction bases unmatched: 8. The DNA of the CDR3 is TGTGCCAGCAGCCTCCGGACTAGTGTTTCCTACGAGCAGTACTTC. It yields the protein CASSLRTSVSYEQYF.

This clonotype has just a few counts. This chain uses TRBV2 with TRBJ1-2; a weak D match, TRBD1 (6 bases). Trimming left V 4 bases short and J 0 bases short, with 9 bases between. This CDR3 is built from 14 residues. Germline loops: CDR1 SNHLY, CDR2 FYNNEI. In nucleotides, the CDR3 is TGTGCCAGCAGTGGCCGGACAGCTAACTATGGCTACACCTTC. This gives the protein CASSGRTANYGYTF.

This chain joins TRBV6-1 and TRBJ2-5; 8 bases agree with TRBD2. The CDR3 sequence is 15 residues long. From germline, CDR1 is MNHNS and CDR2 SASEGT. V shed 6 bases and J 4 bases; nucleotides not matched to a gene: 10. In DNA, the CDR3 is TGTGCCAGCAGGAACCAAGGACTAGCTGGAGAGACCCAGTACTTC. It is translated as CASRNQGLAGETQYF.